The rows below give T cell receptor beta chains drawn from one sample of a study of shared clonotypes between healthy human individuals. Profiled with immunoSEQ multiplex PCR; TCRdb holds only in-frame clones, not every one. Among hundreds of thousands of clones listed, around 92% were seen once. The sample was naive CD8+ T cells sorted from blood. The receptors derive from a man aged 25 to 40 in good health. Both conserved end residues are part of each CDR3. Each record gives: V gene, D gene, clone size, J gene, CDR3 protein, CDR3 DNA. A D gene is named only where the DNA matches it firmly. Size tells how often a clone was seen (once, few, many) or the class of an expanded clone, and some rows leave it out.

TRBV28	TRBD1	few	TRBJ1-5	CASSENRGLLQPQHF	TGTGCCAGCAGCGAAAACAGGGGGCTTTTGCAGCCCCAGCATTTT
TRBV7-3	.	.	TRBJ2-1	CASSLGAAEKQFF	TGTGCCAGCAGCCTCGGGGCGGCGGAAAAGCAGTTCTTC
TRBV2	.	.	TRBJ2-5	CASKSHLEYQETQYF	TGTGCCAGCAAATCTCACCTAGAGTACCAAGAGACCCAGTACTTC
TRBV10-3	.	.	TRBJ1-3	CAISDPPAGFLTGNTIYF	TGTGCCATCAGTGACCCCCCGGCAGGGTTCTTAACTGGAAACACCATATATTTT
TRBV25-1	.	.	TRBJ2-3	CASSGERDTDTQYF	TGTGCCAGCAGTGGGGAGAGGGATACAGATACGCAGTATTTT
TRBV7-3	TRBD2	.	TRBJ2-1	CASSAMTSGRAHNEQFF	TGTGCCAGCAGCGCCATGACTAGCGGGAGGGCCCACAATGAGCAGTTCTTC
TRBV29-1	TRBD2	.	TRBJ2-5	CSTSSGLTGGETQYF	TGCAGCACTTCTAGCGGTCTGACTGGAGGGGAGACCCAGTACTTC
TRBV11-2	.	.	TRBJ2-7	CASRSIREYDEQYF	TGTGCCAGCAGGTCGATAAGGGAGTACGACGAGCAGTACTTC
TRBV30	.	.	TRBJ1-5	CAWSAGVNSNQPQHF	TGTGCCTGGAGTGCGGGAGTTAATAGCAATCAGCCCCAGCATTTT
TRBV10-2	.	.	TRBJ1-1	CASSESLNGEAFF	TGCGCCAGCAGTGAGTCCCTGAATGGTGAAGCTTTCTTT
TRBV7-6	.	.	TRBJ2-1	CASNPIFGEQFF	TGTGCCAGCAACCCAATTTTTGGTGAGCAGTTCTTC
TRBV9	TRBD1	.	TRBJ1-1	CASSVARDRGNTEAFF	TGTGCCAGCAGCGTAGCTAGGGACAGGGGGAACACTGAAGCTTTCTTT
TRBV7-9	TRBD1	.	TRBJ2-2	CASSSEKRGLTGELFF	TGTGCCAGCAGCTCAGAAAAAAGGGGGCTCACCGGGGAGCTGTTTTTT
TRBV5-4	.	.	TRBJ2-1	CASTSVVGSYNEQFF	TGTGCCAGCACCTCCGTGGTGGGGAGCTACAATGAGCAGTTCTTC
TRBV4-3	.	.	TRBJ2-2	CASSQDRPGGDTGELFF	TGCGCCAGCAGCCAAGATCGGCCAGGAGGAGACACCGGGGAGCTGTTTTTT
TRBV29-1	.	.	TRBJ1-1	CSVVRLQESLGNTEAFF	TGCAGCGTTGTCCGATTGCAAGAGTCTCTCGGGAACACTGAAGCTTTCTTT
TRBV19	.	.	TRBJ2-3	CASSSPGYPPDTQYF	TGTGCCAGTAGTTCCCCGGGCTATCCACCGGATACGCAGTATTTT
TRBV10-2	.	.	TRBJ1-5	CASSDGVNQPQHF	TGCGCCAGCAGTGATGGGGTGAATCAGCCCCAGCATTTT
TRBV4-2	TRBD2	.	TRBJ2-7	CASSQVAGVSEQYF	TGTGCCAGCAGCCAGGTAGCGGGAGTTAGCGAGCAGTACTTC
TRBV27	.	.	TRBJ2-7	CASSLSPYNVPGYEQYF	TGTGCCAGCAGTTTATCCCCCTATAATGTGCCTGGCTACGAGCAGTACTTC
TRBV5-4	.	few	TRBJ1-1	CASRGGVTEAFF	TGTGCCAGCAGAGGTGGGGTCACTGAAGCTTTCTTT
TRBV5-1	TRBD1	.	TRBJ2-7	CASSGGTGRVDEQYF	TGCGCCAGCAGCGGCGGGACAGGGAGGGTCGACGAGCAGTACTTC
TRBV4-1	.	.	TRBJ2-4	CASSPREDIAKNIQYF	TGCGCCAGCAGCCCCAGGGAAGATATCGCCAAAAACATTCAGTACTTC
TRBV6-6	.	.	TRBJ2-7	CASSYDRTYEQYF	TGTGCCAGCAGTTACGACAGAACCTACGAGCAGTACTTC
TRBV7-9	.	few	TRBJ1-4	CASSSPGRPEKLFF	TGTGCCAGCAGCTCTCCGGGACGGCCTGAAAAACTGTTTTTT
TRBV28	.	.	TRBJ2-5	CASSGTQYF	TGTGCCAGCAGTGGGACCCAGTACTTC
TRBV6-5	.	.	TRBJ1-1	CASSYSGPTEAFF	TGTGCCAGCAGTTACTCGGGTCCGACTGAAGCTTTCTTT
TRBV9	TRBD2	.	TRBJ2-1	CASSAPFGLAGNEQFF	TGTGCCAGCAGCGCCCCCTTCGGACTAGCGGGGAATGAGCAGTTCTTC
TRBV7-9	.	.	TRBJ2-1	CASSATGNSYNEQFF	TGTGCCAGCAGCGCTACAGGGAACTCCTACAATGAGCAGTTCTTC
TRBV18	.	.	TRBJ2-4	CASSPSTENIQYF	TGTGCCAGCTCACCGAGCACGGAAAACATTCAGTACTTC
TRBV13	.	.	TRBJ2-2	CASSLGLTGELFF	TGTGCCAGCAGCTTAGGGCTAACCGGGGAGCTGTTTTTT
TRBV4-1	.	.	TRBJ1-3	CASSSTDRGTPGNTIYF	TGCGCCAGCAGCTCTACGGACCGCGGGACCCCTGGAAACACCATATATTTT
TRBV28	.	.	TRBJ2-3	CASSSYWSTTDTQYF	TGTGCCAGCAGTTCATACTGGTCTACCACAGATACGCAGTATTTT
TRBV9	TRBD2	.	TRBJ2-7	CASSVGASGDEQYF	TGTGCCAGCAGCGTAGGTGCTAGCGGAGACGAGCAGTACTTC
TRBV7-8	TRBD2	once	TRBJ2-3	CASSLPPSGSADTQYF	TGTGCCAGCAGCTTACCGCCTAGCGGGAGTGCAGATACGCAGTATTTT
TRBV7-9	.	.	TRBJ1-1	CASRGKNRDTEAFF	TGTGCCAGCCGGGGGAAAAACAGGGACACTGAAGCTTTCTTT
TRBV6-5	.	once	TRBJ2-7	CASSPGQRAYEQYF	TGTGCCAGCAGCCCAGGACAGCGCGCCTACGAGCAGTACTTC
TRBV15	TRBD2	.	TRBJ2-7	CATSRDFLEGGTSGRNYEQYF	TGTGCCACCAGCAGAGATTTTCTGGAGGGGGGGACTAGCGGAAGAAATTACGAGCAGTACTTC
TRBV5-8	.	.	TRBJ2-5	CASSFPGEETQYF	TGTGCCAGCAGCTTTCCCGGGGAAGAGACCCAGTACTTC
TRBV29-1	TRBD2	.	TRBJ2-1	CSVEETGLAVYNEQFF	TGCAGCGTTGAAGAGACGGGACTAGCGGTTTACAATGAGCAGTTCTTC
TRBV11-2	.	.	TRBJ2-7	CASSLGPSPRVDEQYF	TGTGCCAGCAGCTTAGGGCCCTCCCCCAGGGTCGACGAGCAGTACTTC
TRBV9	TRBD2	few	TRBJ2-3	CASSVVPSTSGRATDTQYF	TGTGCCAGCAGCGTAGTACCCTCAACTAGCGGGAGGGCCACAGATACGCAGTATTTT
TRBV5-1	.	.	TRBJ1-4	CASSLGVQGWPNEKLFF	TGCGCCAGCAGCTTGGGGGTGCAGGGGTGGCCCAATGAAAAACTGTTTTTT
TRBV4-1	.	.	TRBJ2-3	CASSQVPPPDTQYF	TGCGCCAGCAGCCAAGTCCCTCCCCCAGATACGCAGTATTTT
TRBV6-1	.	.	TRBJ2-7	CASWGYEQYF	TGTGCCAGCTGGGGCTACGAGCAGTACTTC
TRBV29-1	TRBD2	.	TRBJ2-1	CSVASGDSGRRNEQFF	TGCAGCGTTGCAAGCGGCGATAGCGGGAGACGCAATGAGCAGTTCTTC
TRBV9	.	.	TRBJ2-7	CASSVAVGSYEQYF	TGTGCCAGCAGCGTAGCCGTGGGTTCCTACGAGCAGTACTTC
TRBV5-6	.	.	TRBJ1-5	CASSSGAGGPQHF	TGTGCCAGCAGCTCCGGCGCGGGGGGTCCCCAGCATTTT
TRBV4-2	.	.	TRBJ1-1	CASSPVAGLNTEAFF	TGTGCCAGCAGCCCGGTAGCAGGCCTAAACACTGAAGCTTTCTTT
TRBV29-1	.	.	TRBJ2-5	CSAEGKQETQYF	TGCAGCGCCGAAGGGAAGCAAGAGACCCAGTACTTC
TRBV27	TRBD2	.	TRBJ2-1	CASSFVAASGILDEQFF	TGTGCCAGCAGTTTCGTGGCAGCTAGCGGGATCCTCGATGAGCAGTTCTTC
TRBV27	TRBD1	once	TRBJ2-3	CASSYLGTGRDTQYF	TGTGCCAGCAGTTACCTCGGGACAGGGAGAGATACGCAGTATTTT
TRBV29-1	.	.	TRBJ2-3	CSVIVAGTDTQYF	TGCAGCGTGATCGTAGCTGGGACAGATACGCAGTATTTT
TRBV5-1	TRBD1	.	TRBJ2-7	CASSPSGTGTYEQYF	TGCGCCAGCAGCCCCTCCGGGACAGGTACCTACGAGCAGTACTTC